This T cell receptor (beta chain) came from a study of blood T cells in healthy people across ages. Per-sample PBMC isolation yielded at least 6.5 million cells. Alongside a J-beta primer mix, a sample-barcoded 5' primer served in a second PCR lasting about 7 to 12 cycles. Each CDR3 protein gets one entry after TCRdb re-called the 5' RACE reads with MiXCR. Seen here are roughly 2 million distinct CDR3 sequences, just under 50% observed once, and the top ten hold roughly 2%. V was cut by 5 bases and J by 8 bases, with 13 bases left in between. The CDR3 contains 14 residues. This sequence joins TRBV12-3 or TRBV12-4 and TRBJ1-6; D is undetermined. Sequencing was performed on blood. This TCR derives from a woman between 40 and 50 years old in good health. CDR3 DNA sequence: TGTGCCAGCAGTAAACAAGGCACGTATTCACCCCTCCACTTT. Protein: CASSKQGTYSPLHF.